Shown below are 12 T cell receptor beta chains from a single sample sequenced in a study of blood T cells in healthy people across ages (dated by TCRdb to between 2014 and 2017). Libraries were built with 5' RACE. A second PCR of roughly 6 to 12 cycles was performed with a sample-barcoded 5' primer and a J-beta primer mix. TCRdb ran its own pipeline on the public reads, namely fastp trimming at Q25 and MiXCR clone calling, and kept in-frame beta chains. For every CDR3 protein sequence, its rows merge into one entry that carries the most common genes and DNA. This sample holds some 1.8 million distinct CDR3 sequences; roughly two fifths were observed only once. The top ten clones comprise more than 20% of the sample. Sequencing was done on a sample of blood. The source of these receptors is a human donor in good health.

This clonotype was seen only a few times. The chain carries TRBV9 and TRBJ2-1; D unclear. CDR1 and CDR2 (germline): SGDLS, YYNGEE. V was cut by 0 bases and J by 5 bases, with 9 bases left in between. The CDR3 runs 14 residues. The DNA for the CDR3 is TGTGCCAGCAGCGTAGCTCCTATGAACAATGAGCAGTTCTTC. Amino acids: CASSVAPMNNEQFF.

The J gene is TRBJ2-7, the V gene TRBV5-6; D perhaps matches TRBD2 (6 bases). V was trimmed by 4 bases and J by 0 bases, leaving 11 bases between them. The CDR3 covers 14 residues. The germline V gene encodes CDR1 SGHDT and CDR2 YYEEEE. CDR3 in DNA: TGTGCCAGCAGCCAGCCGGGACTCTCCTACGAGCAGTACTTC. It is translated as CASSQPGLSYEQYF.

This clonotype was detected once. The chain uses TRBV5-1 and TRBJ1-1; D is uncertain. V shed 1 base and J shed 4 bases, with 14 bases lying between them. CDR1 is SGHRS, CDR2 YFSETQ, per germline. This CDR3 contains 15 residues. CDR3 protein: CASSLQEPSFTEAFF. CDR3 bases: TGCGCCAGCAGCTTGCAAGAGCCTTCCTTCACTGAAGCTTTCTTT.

The chain employs TRBV2 and TRBJ2-5; 8 nucleotides align to TRBD2. The trim removed 3 bases at V and 4 bases at J, leaving 4 bases unmatched. Germline assignment: CDR1 SNHLY and CDR2 FYNNEI. The CDR3 is 14 amino acids. The CDR3, as DNA: TGTGCCAGCAGTGATTCGGCGGGGGGAGAGACCCAGTACTTC. Translating it yields CASSDSAGGETQYF. The full variable domain, its missing parts supplied by reference TRBV2 and TRBJ2-5, is EPEVTQTPSHQVTQMGQEVILRCVPISNHLYFYWYRQILGQKVEFLVSFYNNEISEKSEIFDDQFSVERPDGSNFTLKIRSTKLEDSAMYFCASSDSAGGETQYFGPGTRLLVL.

This clonotype has only a few counts. The chain combines TRBV27 with TRBJ2-3, with D uncertain. Deletions cut 7 bases from V and 4 bases from J, with 9 bases between. Germline V gene data show CDR1 as MNHEY and CDR2 as SMNVEV (reference sequence). This CDR3 contains 12 residues. The CDR3 coding sequence is TGTGCCAGCACCGGAAACGCAGATACGCAGTATTTT. Translating it yields CASTGNADTQYF.

V and J are TRBV4-2 and TRBJ2-1, with D perhaps matching TRBD2 (7 bases). The germline V gene has CDR1 LGHNA and CDR2 YNFKEQ. CDR3 size: 16 residues. V lost 3 bases and J 4 bases, leaving 16 bases between the germline ends. CDR3 in DNA: TGTGCCAGCAGCCAGGGGGGGGGCACAGAGTACAATGAGCAGTTCTTC. Translating it yields CASSQGGGTEYNEQFF.

The chain joins TRBV6-2 or TRBV6-3 to TRBJ1-5; D unclear. Trimming took 8 bases from V and 6 from J, leaving 11 bases between them. Germline loops: CDR1 MNHEY, CDR2 SVGEGT. The CDR3 sequence is 12 residues long. The chain's CDR3 is CASHAALQPQHF. In nucleotides, the CDR3 is TGTGCCAGCCATGCAGCCCTTCAGCCCCAGCATTTT.

The V call is TRBV5-1, the J call TRBJ2-5, with D uncertain. Per germline, CDR1 SGHRS and CDR2 YFSETQ. The V end lost 3 bases, the J end lost 3 bases, and 12 bases lay between the germline ends. This CDR3 comprises 14 residues. The DNA for the CDR3 is TGCGCCAGCAGCTATTGGGATTGGGAAGAGACCCAGTACTTC. Its protein product is CASSYWDWEETQYF.

In its sample, this clonotype was seen a few times. The J gene is TRBJ2-7, the V gene TRBV7-9, with D maybe TRBD1 (5 bases). The CDR3 consists of 14 residues. Trimming left V 1 base short and J 3 bases short, with 10 bases between. In germline, CDR1 is SEHNR, CDR2 FQNEAQ (reference sequence). CDR3 sequence: CASSLDRSHYEQYF. The CDR3 DNA is TGTGCCAGCAGCTTAGACAGGTCCCACTACGAGCAGTACTTC.

The chain is built from TRBV4-2 and TRBJ2-5, with D tentatively TRBD2 (5 bases). The CDR3 covers 16 residues. V lost 1 base to trimming and J lost 5 bases, with 17 bases between them. CDR1 and CDR2 from the germline V gene are LGHNA and YNFKEQ. The DNA of the CDR3 is TGTGCCAGCAGCCAAGGGGTTAGAGGGCTTGGGGAGACCCAGTACTTC. Its protein product is CASSQGVRGLGETQYF.

This clonotype has a handful of counts. At one boundary the junction diverges from the germline segment, which might be a read error. The gene calls are TRBV12-3 or TRBV12-4 and TRBJ1-2, with a tentative D call TRBD1 (5 bases). The CDR3 has 13 amino acids. The CDR3 sequence is CTSSLGSGLGYTF. The CDR3 DNA reads as TGTACCAGCAGTTTAGGGTCAGGGTTGGGCTACACCTTC.

The J gene is TRBJ1-5, the V gene TRBV28; unclear D gene. The CDR3 spans 12 residues. Per germline, CDR1 MDHEN and CDR2 SYDVKM. Trimming removed 10 bases from V and 5 bases from J, with 12 bases in between. The CDR3 DNA reads TGTGCCACCTTCCGACGGGATCAGCCCCAGCATTTT. It specifies CATFRRDQPQHF. Full variable domain (remainder filled in from reference TRBV28 and TRBJ1-5): DVKVTQSSRYLVKRTGEKVFLECVQDMDHENMFWYRQDPGLGLRLIYFSYDVKMKEKGDIPEGYSVSREKKERFSLILESASTNQTSMYLCATFRRDQPQHFGDGTRLSIL.